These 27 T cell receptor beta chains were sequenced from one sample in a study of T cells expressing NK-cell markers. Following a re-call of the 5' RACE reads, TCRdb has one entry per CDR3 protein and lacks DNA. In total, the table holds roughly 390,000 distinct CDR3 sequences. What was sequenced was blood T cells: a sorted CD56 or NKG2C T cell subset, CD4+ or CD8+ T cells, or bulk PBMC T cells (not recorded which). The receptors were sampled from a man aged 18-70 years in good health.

The CDR3 region is CASSLGYSTDEQFF. This sequence joins TRBV7-2 and TRBJ2-1; lacking DNA, the TRBD2 call made by TCRdb goes unchecked. This CDR3 comprises 14 residues. Per the germline V gene, CDR1 is SGHTA and CDR2 is FQGNSA. The whole variable domain, remainder taken from reference TRBV7-2 and TRBJ2-1, is GAGVSQSPSNKVTEKGKDVELRCDPISGHTALYWYRQSLGQGLEFLIYFQGNSAPDKSGLPSDRFSAERTGGSVSTLTIQRTQQEDSAVYLCASSLGYSTDEQFFGPGTRLTVL.

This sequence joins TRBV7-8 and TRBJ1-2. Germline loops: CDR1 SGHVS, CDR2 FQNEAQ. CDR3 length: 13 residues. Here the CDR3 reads CASSLSVNYGYTF.

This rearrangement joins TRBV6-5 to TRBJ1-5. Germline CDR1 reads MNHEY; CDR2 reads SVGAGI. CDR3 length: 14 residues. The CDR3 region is CASSFPQTGQPQHF.

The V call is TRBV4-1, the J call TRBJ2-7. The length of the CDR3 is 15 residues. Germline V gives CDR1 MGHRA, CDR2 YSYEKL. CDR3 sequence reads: CASSHGVVASYEQYF.

This CDR3 is CASSQGQTSTDTQYF. The chain carries TRBV19 and TRBJ2-3; TCRdb gives TRBD1 as the D gene, but with no DNA this cannot be confirmed. Germline CDR1 is LNHDA and CDR2 is SQIVND (reference sequence). CDR3 size: 15 residues.

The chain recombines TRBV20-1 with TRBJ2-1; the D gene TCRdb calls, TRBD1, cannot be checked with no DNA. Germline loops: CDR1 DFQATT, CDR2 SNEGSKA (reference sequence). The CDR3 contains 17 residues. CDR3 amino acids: CSATDSSGGFSYNEQFF.

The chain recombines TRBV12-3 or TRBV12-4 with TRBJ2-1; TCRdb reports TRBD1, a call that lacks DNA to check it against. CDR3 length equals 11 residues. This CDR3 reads CASSTRDRKFF.

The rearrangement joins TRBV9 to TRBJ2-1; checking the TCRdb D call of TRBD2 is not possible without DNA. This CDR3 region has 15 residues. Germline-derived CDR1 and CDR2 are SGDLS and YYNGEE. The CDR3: CASSLLAGADNEQFF. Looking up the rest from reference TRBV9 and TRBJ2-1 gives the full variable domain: DSGVTQTPKHLITATGQRVTLRCSPRSGDLSVYWYQQSLDQGLQFLIQYYNGEERAKGNILERFSAQQFPDLHSELNLSSLELGDSALYFCASSLLAGADNEQFFGPGTRLTVL.

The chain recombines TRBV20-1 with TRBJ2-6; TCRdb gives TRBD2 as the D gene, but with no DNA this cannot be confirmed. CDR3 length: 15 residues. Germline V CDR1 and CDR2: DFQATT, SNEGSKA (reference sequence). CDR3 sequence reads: CSARERGSGANVLTF.

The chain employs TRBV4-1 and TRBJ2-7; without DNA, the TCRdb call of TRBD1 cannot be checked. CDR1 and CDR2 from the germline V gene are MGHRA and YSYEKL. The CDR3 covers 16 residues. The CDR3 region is CASSQRDSAIGYEQYF.

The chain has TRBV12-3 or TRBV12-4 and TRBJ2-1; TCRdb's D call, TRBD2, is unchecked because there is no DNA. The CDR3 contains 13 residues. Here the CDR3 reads CATSRGGAFEQFF.

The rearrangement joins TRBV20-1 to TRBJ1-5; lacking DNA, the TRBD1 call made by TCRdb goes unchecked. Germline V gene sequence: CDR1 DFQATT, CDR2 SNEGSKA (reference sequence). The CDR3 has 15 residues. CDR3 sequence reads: CSARDAGQYNQPQHF.

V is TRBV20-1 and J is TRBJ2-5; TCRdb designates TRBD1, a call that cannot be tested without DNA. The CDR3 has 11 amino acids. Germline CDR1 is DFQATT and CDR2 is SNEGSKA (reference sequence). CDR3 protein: CSASLQGIQYF.

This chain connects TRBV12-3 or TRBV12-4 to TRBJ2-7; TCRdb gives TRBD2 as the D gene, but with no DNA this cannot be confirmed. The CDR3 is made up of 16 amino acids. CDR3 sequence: CASSFERAYHSYEQYF.

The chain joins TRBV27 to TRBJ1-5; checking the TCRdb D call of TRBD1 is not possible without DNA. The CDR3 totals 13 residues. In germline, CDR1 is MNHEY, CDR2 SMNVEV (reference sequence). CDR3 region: CATGRGRNQPQHF.

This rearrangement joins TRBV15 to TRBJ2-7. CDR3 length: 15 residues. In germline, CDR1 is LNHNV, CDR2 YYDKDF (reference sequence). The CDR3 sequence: CATSRGTYNSYEQYF.

The CDR3 region is CATSSPRDRGRGNTIYF. The chain couples TRBV15 to TRBJ1-3; TCRdb indicates TRBD1, and absent DNA this call remains unverified. This CDR3 region has 17 residues. CDR1 is LNHNV and CDR2 is YYDKDF in the germline V gene (reference sequence).

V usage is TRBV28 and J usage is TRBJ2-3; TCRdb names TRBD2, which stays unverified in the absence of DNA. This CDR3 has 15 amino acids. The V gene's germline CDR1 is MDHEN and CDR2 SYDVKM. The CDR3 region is CASSSGRVLTDTQYF.

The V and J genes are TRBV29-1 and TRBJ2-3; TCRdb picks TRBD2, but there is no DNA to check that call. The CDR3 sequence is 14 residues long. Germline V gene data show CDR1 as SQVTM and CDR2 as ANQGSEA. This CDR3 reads CSVEVVQGLDTQYF.

CDR3 in amino acids: CASRGGTSGAPRDEQFF. V is TRBV6-1 and J is TRBJ2-1; TCRdb's D call, TRBD2, is unchecked because there is no DNA. The CDR3 is 17 residues long. The germline V gene encodes CDR1 MNHNS and CDR2 SASEGT.

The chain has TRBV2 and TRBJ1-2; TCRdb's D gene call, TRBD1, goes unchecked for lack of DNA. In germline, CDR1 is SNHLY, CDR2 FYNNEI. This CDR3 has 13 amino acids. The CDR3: CASMDRGFYGYTF.

CDR3: CASSLVTGSAYEQYF. The chain uses TRBV5-4 and TRBJ2-7; absent DNA, TCRdb's TRBD1 call cannot be checked. This CDR3 has 15 amino acids. Germline V lookup: CDR1 SGHNT, CDR2 YYREEE (reference sequence).

The CDR3 here is CASNIDVGQGVTYEQYF. The chain combines TRBV5-8 with TRBJ2-7; TCRdb's D gene call, TRBD1, goes unchecked for lack of DNA. The CDR3 consists of 17 residues. Germline CDR1 SGHTS, CDR2 YDEGEE.

CDR3 amino acids: CAVVSTDTQYF. The chain employs TRBV2 and TRBJ2-3. This CDR3 has 11 residues. The germline CDR1 and CDR2 sequences are SNHLY and FYNNEI.

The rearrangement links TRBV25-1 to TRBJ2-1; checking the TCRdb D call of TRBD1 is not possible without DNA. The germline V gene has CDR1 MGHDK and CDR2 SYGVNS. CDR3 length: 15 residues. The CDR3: CASSELWGNDNEQFF.

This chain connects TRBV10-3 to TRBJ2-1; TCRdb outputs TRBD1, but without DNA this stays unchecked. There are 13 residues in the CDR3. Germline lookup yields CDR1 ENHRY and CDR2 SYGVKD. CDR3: CATSRASYNEQFF.

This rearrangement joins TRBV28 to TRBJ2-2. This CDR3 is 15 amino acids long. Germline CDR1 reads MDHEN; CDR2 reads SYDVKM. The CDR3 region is CASSLDRRNTGELFF.